The 6 T cell receptor beta chains reported below all come from one sample, sequenced in a study of response to subunit inactivated influenza vaccine. MiXCR, run by TCRdb on the RT-PCR reads, gives a single entry per CDR3 protein. Of about 190,000 distinct CDR3 sequences in the sample, approximately 15% were seen once. The sample consisted of CD8+ T cells sorted from PBMCs, taken approximately 5 days after vaccination. The receptors shown here come from a man aged 45-60 years who received an inactivated influenza vaccine.

This chain connects TRBV4-3 to TRBJ2-1; 10 bases are a match to TRBD2. The CDR3 contains 16 residues. The germline gives CDR1 LGHNA, CDR2 YSLEER. The junction had 7 bases not matched to a gene; V was cut back by 3 bases and J by 5 bases. In DNA, the CDR3 is TGCGCCAGCAGCCAGTCGAGCGGGAGGGTCAACAATGAGCAGTTCTTC. Translating it yields CASSQSSGRVNNEQFF.

This clonotype occurred a few times. The CDR3 bases are TGTGCCAGCAGCAAATCCCCAGGGGCTTCCTCCTACGAGCAGTACTTC. It specifies CASSKSPGASSYEQYF. V usage is TRBV21-1 and J usage is TRBJ2-7; the table's D call TRBD1 went unverified against the DNA. TRBV21-1 is recorded as a pseudogene. The CDR3 runs 16 residues.

The genes are TRBV20-1 and TRBJ1-2; no definite D call. CDR3 length equals 12 residues. The V and J ends lost 3 bases and 8 bases respectively, with 13 bases between them. Per the germline V gene, CDR1 is DFQATT and CDR2 is SNEGSKA (reference sequence). CDR3 nucleotide sequence: TGCAGTGCTAGGTGGGGTTACGGAGGCTACACCTTC. It is translated as CSARWGYGGYTF.

J is TRBJ2-3 and V is TRBV30; D tentatively fits TRBD1 or TRBD2 (6 bases each). Per germline, CDR1 GTSNPN and CDR2 SVGIG (reference sequence). The CDR3 length is 14 residues. V lost 1 base, J lost 4 bases, and 12 bases lay in between. The CDR3 loop is CAWSGPRGADTQYF. CDR3 bases: TGTGCCTGGAGTGGTCCGAGGGGGGCAGATACGCAGTATTTT.

The rearrangement uses TRBV5-1 and TRBJ2-2; D is undetermined. The CDR3 spans 17 residues. In germline, CDR1 is SGHRS, CDR2 YFSETQ. Trimming removed 0 bases from V and 0 bases from J, with 12 bases in between. CDR3 amino acids: CASSLVIGIANTGELFF. Written as DNA, the CDR3 is TGCGCCAGCAGCTTGGTTATAGGCATTGCGAACACCGGGGAGCTGTTTTTT.

Points on this clonotype: A much more abundant neighbour one base away suggests this may be a read error. V usage is TRBV20-1 and J usage is TRBJ2-7, with D uncertain. CDR3 length equals 12 residues. CDR1 DFQATT and CDR2 SNEGSKA come from the germline V gene (reference sequence). CDR3 amino acids: CSARASGMEHYF. CDR3 in DNA: TGCAGTGCTAGAGCTAGTGGAATGGAGCACTACTTC.